The source of this T cell receptor beta chain is a study of beta chain features in type 1 diabetes. The study's findings and limits: Fewer insertions but more deletions were seen at VDJ junctions in type 1 diabetes patients. In the patient group, naive, central memory and Treg TCRB repertoires seemed more alike than in the healthy donor group.

The study reverse transcribed the entire isolated RNA, so it sequenced expressed TCRB transcripts. Method: immunoSEQ multiplex PCR; TCRdb's copy keeps in-frame clones and lacks some. This table has 200,000 to 250,000 clones, roughly a tenth appearing once. In regard to this clone: The antigen remains undetermined.

Germline trimming cut 6 bases from V and 5 bases from J; bases unmatched to any gene: 10. This CDR3 region has 14 residues. Germline CDR1 is MNHEY and CDR2 is SVGAGI. Averaging around 110 mL, one heparinised blood draw came from each individual donor. The chain employs TRBV6-5 and TRBJ2-7, with 7 nucleotides matching TRBD1. The sample comprised central memory CD4+ T cells from blood. The TCR originated in a man aged 18 to 29 in good health. CDR3 bases: TGTGCCAGCAGCCCCATTGACAGGGCCCACGAGCAGTACTTC. This translates into CASSPIDRAHEQYF.